Listed here are 2 T cell receptor beta chains from one sample, sequenced in a study of blood T cell repertoires in COVID-19. Sequencing was performed with immunoSEQ multiplex PCR; in TCRdb, only in-frame clones are kept and a portion is missing. The table includes 150,000 to 200,000 clones, approximately 86% detected once. Sequencing used peripheral blood. Receptor source: a man aged 50 to 59 with active or convalescent COVID-19.

The chain is built from TRBV2 and TRBJ1-4, with 8 bases identical to TRBD1. CDR1 SNHLY and CDR2 FYNNEI come from the germline V gene. V shed 6 bases and J 0 bases; nucleotides not matched to a gene: 12. This CDR3 is built from 18 residues. CDR3 in amino acids: CASRAGGVNSATNEKLFF. In nucleotides, the CDR3 is TGTGCCAGCAGAGCAGGGGGCGTCAATAGTGCAACTAATGAAAAACTGTTTTTT.

The chain combines TRBV7-6 with TRBJ1-6; 9 bases are a match to TRBD1. Losses at the gene ends were 5 bases for V and 9 bases for J; bases not matched to a gene: 11. CDR1 is SGHVS and CDR2 is FNYEAQ in the germline V gene. This CDR3 spans 16 amino acids. The CDR3 here is CASSTPRGTGPSPLHF. CDR3 bases: TGTGCCAGCAGCACCCCCCGGGGGACAGGGCCTTCACCCCTCCACTTT.